These 5 T cell receptor beta chains came from one sample sequenced in a study of T-cell memory formation after mild COVID-19. TCRdb re-called the 5' RACE reads through MiXCR, storing one row per CDR3 protein. The sample lists around 500,000 distinct CDR3 sequences; around a sixth were seen once. The sequenced sample consisted of PBMCs or a T cell subset sorted from them (not recorded which). Receptor source: an adult woman who had mild COVID-19 (a few samples of this study predate the infection). Cell type and time point are not known.

The chain employs TRBV30 and TRBJ2-1; D may be TRBD2 (5 bases). Germline CDR1 is GTSNPN and CDR2 is SVGIG (reference sequence). Trimming left V 8 bases short and J 8 bases short, with 19 bases between. CDR3 length: 13 residues. CDR3 nucleotide sequence: TGTGCCCAGGCACGACGAGGGTGGGATGAGCAGTTCTTC. Residues: CAQARRGWDEQFF.

CDR3 nucleotides: TGTGCCAGCAGCTTGAGCTACAGGGTACCCTTTGCTGAAGCTTTCTTT. Residues: CASSLSYRVPFAEAFF. This chain connects TRBV5-5 to TRBJ1-1, with D possibly being TRBD1 (6 bases). V dropped 1 base and J dropped 6 bases, with 19 bases sitting between them. CDR1 is SGHKS and CDR2 is YYEKEE in the germline V gene (reference sequence). The CDR3 covers 16 residues.

This clonotype was picked up many times. The chain has TRBV7-9 and TRBJ2-7, with D hard to call. The germline V and J ends were trimmed by 6 bases and 4 bases, with 10 bases remaining between them. The CDR3 is 12 amino acids. Per the germline V gene, CDR1 is SEHNR and CDR2 is FQNEAQ (reference sequence). CDR3 in DNA: TGTGCCAGCAGTCTCAACACGTACGAGCAGTACTTC. This encodes CASSLNTYEQYF.

This clonotype was seen more than once but under ten times. V gene TRBV18 combines with J gene TRBJ2-7; 7 nucleotides agree with TRBD1. V trimming: 0 bases; J trimming: 2 bases; junction bases outside the gene matches: 4. This CDR3 is built from 15 residues. Per germline, CDR1 KGHSH and CDR2 LQKENI. The CDR3 DNA reads TGTGCCAGCTCACCACCGACGGACAGGCCCTACGAGCAGTACTTC. The encoded protein is CASSPPTDRPYEQYF.

This clonotype was picked up a small number of times. The CDR3 sequence: CASSSGLARDTQYF. CDR3 coding DNA: TGTGCCAGCAGTTCCGGACTAGCGAGAGATACGCAGTATTTT. This chain connects TRBV6-5 to TRBJ2-3; TRBD2 agrees at 9 bases. The V segment lost 4 bases and the J segment 5 bases; nucleotides outside the gene matches: 4. The CDR3 spans 14 residues. The germline CDR1 and CDR2 sequences are MNHEY and SVGAGI.